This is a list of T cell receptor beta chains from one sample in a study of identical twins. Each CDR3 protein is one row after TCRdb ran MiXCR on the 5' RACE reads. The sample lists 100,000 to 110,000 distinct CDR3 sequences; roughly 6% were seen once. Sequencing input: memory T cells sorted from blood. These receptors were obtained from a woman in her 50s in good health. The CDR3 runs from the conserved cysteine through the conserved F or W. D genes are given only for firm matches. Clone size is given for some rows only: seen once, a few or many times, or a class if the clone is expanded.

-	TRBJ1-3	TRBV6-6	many	CASSLAGENTIYF	TGTGCCAGCAGTTTAGCTGGGGAAAACACCATATATTTT
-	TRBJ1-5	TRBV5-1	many	CASSIEGGAGNQPQHF	TGCGCCAGCAGCATTGAGGGGGGCGCAGGCAATCAGCCCCAGCATTTT
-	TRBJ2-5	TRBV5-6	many	CASSLSGLETQYF	TGTGCCAGCAGCCTATCCGGGTTGGAGACCCAGTACTTC
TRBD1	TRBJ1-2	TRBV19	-	CASSTRTGGGYTF	TGTGCCAGTAGTACCCGGACAGGTGGTGGCTACACCTTC
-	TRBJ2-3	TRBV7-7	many	CASSRVDSDTQYF	TGTGCTAGCAGCAGAGTAGACTCAGATACGCAGTATTTT
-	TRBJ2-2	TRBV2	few	CARSGENTGELFF	TGTGCCAGATCGGGGGAGAACACCGGGGAGCTGTTTTTT
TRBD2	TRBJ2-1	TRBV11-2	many	CASSLGSLAGGGNEQFF	TGTGCCAGCAGCTTAGGTTCCTTAGCGGGAGGAGGAAATGAGCAGTTCTTC
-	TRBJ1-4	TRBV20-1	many	CSARTPTNEKLFF	TGCAGTGCTAGGACACCAACTAATGAAAAACTGTTTTTT
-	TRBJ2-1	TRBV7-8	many	CASSSRDWTYNEQFF	TGTGCCAGCAGCTCCCGGGACTGGACCTACAATGAGCAGTTCTTC
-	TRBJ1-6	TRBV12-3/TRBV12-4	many	CASRPTGRGSPLHF	TGTGCCAGCAGGCCCACGGGGAGGGGTTCACCCCTCCACTTT
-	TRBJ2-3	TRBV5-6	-	CASSYLRGGPAGDTQYF	TGTGCCAGCAGCTACCTACGCGGAGGGCCGGCTGGGGATACGCAGTATTTT
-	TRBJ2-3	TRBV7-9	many	CASSPTTGTDTQYF	TGTGCCAGCAGCCCAACGACTGGTACAGATACGCAGTATTTT
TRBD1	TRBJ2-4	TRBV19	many	CASSISVGTGDDIQYF	TGTGCCAGTAGTATATCGGTCGGGACAGGAGACGACATTCAGTACTTC
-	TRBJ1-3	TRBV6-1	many	CASRLGDTIYF	TGTGCCAGCAGGCTTGGGGACACCATATATTTT
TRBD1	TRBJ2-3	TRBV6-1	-	CASSEGQGRMTQYF	TGTGCCAGCAGTGAAGGACAGGGAAGGATGACGCAGTATTTT
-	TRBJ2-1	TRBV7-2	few	CASSLDGTTYNEQFF	TGTGCCAGCAGCTTAGACGGAACAACCTACAATGAGCAGTTCTTC
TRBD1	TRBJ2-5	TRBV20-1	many	CSAPKDRGLETQYF	TGCAGTGCTCCTAAGGACAGGGGGCTTGAGACCCAGTACTTC
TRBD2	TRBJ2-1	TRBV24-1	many	CATSDFTSGMNEQFF	TGTGCCACCAGTGATTTCACTAGCGGGATGAATGAGCAGTTCTTC
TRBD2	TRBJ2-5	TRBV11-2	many	CASSISGGLGETQYF	TGTGCCAGCAGCATTAGCGGGGGGCTTGGAGAGACCCAGTACTTC
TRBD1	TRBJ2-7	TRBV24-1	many	CATSDPNRGEQYF	TGTGCCACCAGTGATCCAAACAGGGGGGAGCAGTACTTC
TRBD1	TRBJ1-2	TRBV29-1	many	CSVNRGSYGYTF	TGCAGCGTGAACAGGGGGTCTTATGGCTACACCTTC
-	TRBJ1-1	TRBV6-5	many	CASSTKQGTEAFF	TGTGCCAGCAGTACCAAACAGGGCACTGAAGCTTTCTTT
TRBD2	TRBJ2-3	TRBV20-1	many	CSGLAGGYTQYF	TGCAGTGGACTAGCGGGAGGCTATACGCAGTATTTT
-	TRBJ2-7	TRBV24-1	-	CATSDPQGGTYEQYF	TGTGCCACCAGTGACCCTCAGGGCGGTACCTACGAGCAGTACTTC
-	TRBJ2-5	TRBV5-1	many	CASSSGGVQETQYF	TGCGCCAGCAGCTCGGGCGGGGTCCAAGAGACCCAGTACTTC
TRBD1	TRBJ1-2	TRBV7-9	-	CASSLGGQGLRGYTF	TGTGCCAGCAGCTTAGGGGGACAGGGACTTCGTGGCTACACCTTC
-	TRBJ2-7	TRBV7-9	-	CASSLGWGNQYEQYF	TGTGCCAGCAGCTTAGGCTGGGGGAACCAGTACGAGCAGTACTTC
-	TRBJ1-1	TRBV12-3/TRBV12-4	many	CASRMASSTEAFF	TGTGCCAGCCGGATGGCTTCGTCGACTGAAGCTTTCTTT
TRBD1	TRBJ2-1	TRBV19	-	CASSTRQGLYNEQFF	TGTGCCAGTAGTACCCGACAGGGGCTCTACAATGAGCAGTTCTTC
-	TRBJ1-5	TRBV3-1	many	CASSRTANNQPQHF	TGTGCCAGCAGCCGGACAGCTAACAATCAGCCCCAGCATTTT
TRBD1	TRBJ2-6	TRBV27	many	CASGRRDRDSGANVLTF	TGTGCCAGTGGTCGCCGGGACAGGGATTCTGGGGCCAACGTCCTGACTTTC
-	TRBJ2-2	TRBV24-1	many	CATKREGPGELFF	TGTGCCACCAAGAGGGAAGGGCCCGGGGAGCTGTTTTTT
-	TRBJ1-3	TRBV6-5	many	CASSSSGTLGNTIYF	TGTGCCAGCAGTTCGTCCGGGACACTGGGAAACACCATATATTTT
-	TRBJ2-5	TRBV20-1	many	CSASHGMRRETQYF	TGCAGTGCTAGTCATGGTATGAGACGGGAGACCCAGTACTTC
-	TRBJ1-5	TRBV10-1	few	CASSEAGSNQPQHF	TGCGCCAGCAGTGAGGCAGGGAGCAATCAGCCCCAGCATTTT
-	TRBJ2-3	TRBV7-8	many	CASAIADTDTQYF	TGTGCCAGCGCGATAGCGGACACAGATACGCAGTATTTT
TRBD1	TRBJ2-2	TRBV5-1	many	CASSKGDSLAGELFF	TGCGCCAGCAGCAAAGGGGACAGCCTGGCCGGGGAGCTGTTTTTT
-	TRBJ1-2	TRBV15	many	CATSRDRKAGYTF	TGTGCCACCAGCAGAGATCGAAAGGCTGGCTACACCTTC
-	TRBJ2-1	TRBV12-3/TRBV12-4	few	CASSFGRRSYNEQFF	TGTGCCAGCAGTTTTGGGCGACGCTCCTACAATGAGCAGTTCTTC
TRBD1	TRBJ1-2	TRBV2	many	CASSDRGNYGYTF	TGTGCCAGCAGCGACAGGGGAAACTATGGCTACACCTTC
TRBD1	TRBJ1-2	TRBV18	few	CASSAVTTGADYGYTF	TGTGCCAGCTCAGCCGTCACGACAGGGGCCGACTATGGCTACACCTTC
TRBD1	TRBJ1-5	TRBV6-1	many	CASSGRGQRSNQPQHF	TGTGCCAGCAGCGGGAGGGGACAGAGAAGCAATCAGCCCCAGCATTTT
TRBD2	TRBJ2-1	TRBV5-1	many	CASSPTGTSGYNEQFF	TGCGCCAGCAGCCCCACCGGGACTAGCGGCTACAATGAGCAGTTCTTC
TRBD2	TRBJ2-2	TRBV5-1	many	CATQAGARAGELFF	TGCGCCACCCAGGCGGGAGCCCGGGCCGGGGAGCTGTTTTTT
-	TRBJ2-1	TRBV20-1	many	CSAPGSRESEQFF	TGCAGTGCTCCGGGTAGCCGGGAGAGTGAGCAGTTCTTC
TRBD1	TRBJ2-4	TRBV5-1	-	CASRQGVDRLAKNIQYF	TGCGCCAGCAGGCAGGGGGTTGACAGATTAGCCAAAAACATTCAGTACTTC
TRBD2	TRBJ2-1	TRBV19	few	CASSVSGSRNSEQFF	TGTGCCAGTAGTGTTAGCGGGAGTAGGAACAGTGAGCAGTTCTTC
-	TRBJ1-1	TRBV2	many	CASSEGWNTEAFF	TGTGCCAGCAGTGAGGGGTGGAACACTGAAGCTTTCTTT
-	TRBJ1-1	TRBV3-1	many	CASSQAGRPEAFF	TGTGCCAGCAGCCAAGCGGGCAGACCTGAAGCTTTCTTT
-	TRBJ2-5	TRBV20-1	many	CSAMESETQYF	TGCAGTGCGATGGAATCGGAGACCCAGTACTTC
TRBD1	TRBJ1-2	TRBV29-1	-	CSAGTGGYYGYTF	TGCAGCGCTGGGACAGGGGGGTACTATGGCTACACCTTC
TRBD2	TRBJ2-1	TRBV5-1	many	CASSGGGSAGANEQFF	TGCGCCAGCAGCGGGGGGGGTTCGGCCGGGGCCAATGAGCAGTTCTTC